Presented here are 8 T cell receptor beta chains from one specimen sequenced in a study of resident and recirculating memory T cells in vitiligo (dated by TCRdb to 2017 to 2018). Receptors were amplified or captured by the immunoSEQ multiplex PCR assay. This is the immuneACCESS table as TCRdb keeps it, with only in-frame sequences that have V and J called. A part of the clones is gone; compared with another copy, unresolved V genes explain less than half, and the rest is unexplained. The sample data list 40,000 to 50,000 clones, and about nine tenths of these were observed just once. The top ten clones comprise more than 3.5% of the sample. Material: blood. All receptors come from a male donor with vitiligo.

The chain recombines TRBV27 with TRBJ1-4, with 8 bases aligning to TRBD1. The CDR3 covers 14 residues. Germline V lookup: CDR1 MNHEY, CDR2 SMNVEV (reference sequence). V shed 8 bases and J 8 bases; nucleotides not matched to a gene: 10. In DNA form, the CDR3 reads TGTGCCAGCGGTGACAGGGGTACTCGCGAAAAACTGTTTTTT. It yields the protein CASGDRGTREKLFF.

J is TRBJ2-1 and V is TRBV27, with D possibly TRBD2 on 5 matching bases. Germline V gives CDR1 MNHEY, CDR2 SMNVEV (reference sequence). The CDR3 loop spans 13 amino acids. Trimming removed 8 bases from V and 4 bases from J, with 12 bases in between. CDR3 sequence: CASWNRGYNEQFF. The CDR3 coding sequence is TGTGCCAGCTGGAACCGGGGTTACAATGAGCAGTTCTTC.

The rearrangement uses TRBV7-9 and TRBJ2-7, with a tentative D call TRBD1 (6 bases). The CDR3 covers 13 residues. Germline assignment: CDR1 SEHNR and CDR2 FQNEAQ (reference sequence). Between the trimmed V and J ends, which lost 3 bases and 5 bases, there was a span of 11 bases. The DNA of the CDR3 is TGTGCCAGCAGCTTTACACAGGGCCACGAGCAGTACTTC. It encodes CASSFTQGHEQYF.

This rearrangement joins TRBV7-7 to TRBJ2-7, with TRBD1 matching over 9 bases. Germline CDR1 reads SSHAT; CDR2 reads FNYEAQ (reference sequence). After removal of 0 bases from V and 7 bases from J, the junction contained 1 base not matched to a gene. This CDR3 comprises 13 residues. The CDR3 DNA is TGTGCCAGCAGCTTAGCGACAGGGGGAGAGCAGTACTTC. This translates into CASSLATGGEQYF.

The chain joins TRBV7-8 to TRBJ2-2; a weak D match, TRBD2 (5 bases). The germline V gene encodes CDR1 SGHVS and CDR2 FQNEAQ. The ends were cut back, 1 base at V and 7 bases at J, with 16 bases in the middle. There are 16 residues in the CDR3. The CDR3 here is CASSLGYDQRSGELFF. CDR3 coding DNA: TGTGCCAGCAGCTTAGGGTACGACCAGCGGAGCGGGGAGCTGTTTTTT.

This chain connects TRBV7-2 to TRBJ2-7, with D unresolved. Germline CDR1 reads SGHTA; CDR2 reads FQGNSA. The V end was cut by 5 bases, the J end by 0 bases, with 5 bases between. This CDR3 is built from 12 residues. CDR3 residues: CASSASSYEQYF. For the CDR3, the DNA is TGTGCCAGCAGCGCCAGCTCCTACGAGCAGTACTTC.

The chain couples TRBV6-1 to TRBJ1-2; D unresolved. The CDR3 contains 13 residues. Per the germline V gene, CDR1 is MNHNS and CDR2 is SASEGT. Trimming removed 3 bases from V and 5 bases from J, with 10 bases in between. CDR3 sequence (DNA): TGTGCCAGCAGTGAGCGGCCCCAGTATGGCTACACCTTC. Translation: CASSERPQYGYTF.

Turning to this clone: A junction end diverges from the germline sequence, so it may reflect a read error. The CDR3 nucleotides read TGTGCCAGCAGTCCCCAGGGGGCGCGCACCGGGGAGCTGTTTTTT. It codes for CASSPQGARTGELFF. V and J are TRBV10-3 and TRBJ2-2; TRBD1 aligns across 8 bases. Germline-derived CDR1 and CDR2 are ENHRY and SYGVKD. This CDR3 has 15 residues.